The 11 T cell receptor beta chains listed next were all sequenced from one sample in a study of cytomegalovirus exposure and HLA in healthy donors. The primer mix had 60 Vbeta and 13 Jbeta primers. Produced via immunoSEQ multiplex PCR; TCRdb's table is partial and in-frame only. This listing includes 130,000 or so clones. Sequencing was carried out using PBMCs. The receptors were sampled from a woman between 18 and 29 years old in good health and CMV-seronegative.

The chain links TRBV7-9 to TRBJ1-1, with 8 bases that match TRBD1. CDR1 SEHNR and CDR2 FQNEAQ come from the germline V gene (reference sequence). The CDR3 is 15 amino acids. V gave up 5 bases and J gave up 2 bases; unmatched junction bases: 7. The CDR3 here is CASSASGTGNTEAFF. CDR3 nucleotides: TGTGCCAGCAGCGCGTCCGGGACAGGCAACACTGAAGCTTTCTTT.

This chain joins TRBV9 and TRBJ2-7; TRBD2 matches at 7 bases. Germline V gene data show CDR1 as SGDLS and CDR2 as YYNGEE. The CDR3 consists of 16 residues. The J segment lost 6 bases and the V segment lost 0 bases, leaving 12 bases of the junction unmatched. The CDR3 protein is CASSVASGGLGGEQYF. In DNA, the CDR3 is TGTGCCAGCAGCGTAGCGTCGGGGGGTCTTGGGGGCGAGCAGTACTTC.

Here the CDR3 reads CASSQTPQETQYF. The DNA for the CDR3 is TGTGCCAGCAGCCAAACACCTCAGGAGACCCAGTACTTC. The chain has TRBV4-2 and TRBJ2-5; no reliable D call. CDR1 and CDR2 (germline): LGHNA, YNFKEQ. The CDR3 loop spans 13 amino acids. The V end was cut by 2 bases, the J end by 5 bases, with 9 bases between.

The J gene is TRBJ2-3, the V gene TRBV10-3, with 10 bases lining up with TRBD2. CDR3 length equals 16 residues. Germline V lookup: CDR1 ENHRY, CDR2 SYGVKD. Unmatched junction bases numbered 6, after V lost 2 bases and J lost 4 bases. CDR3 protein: CAISENQREGPDTQYF. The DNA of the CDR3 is TGTGCCATCAGTGAGAACCAGCGGGAGGGCCCAGATACGCAGTATTTT.

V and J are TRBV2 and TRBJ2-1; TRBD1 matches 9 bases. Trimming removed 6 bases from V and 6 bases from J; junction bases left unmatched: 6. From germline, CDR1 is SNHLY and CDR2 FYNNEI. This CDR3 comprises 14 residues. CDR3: CASRRTGDSNEQFF. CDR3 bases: TGTGCCAGCAGGAGGACAGGGGACAGCAATGAGCAGTTCTTC.

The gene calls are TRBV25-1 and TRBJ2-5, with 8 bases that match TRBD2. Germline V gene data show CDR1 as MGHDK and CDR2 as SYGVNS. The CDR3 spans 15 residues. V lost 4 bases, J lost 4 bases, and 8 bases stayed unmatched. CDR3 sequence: CASSAPGLAGETQYF. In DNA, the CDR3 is TGTGCCAGCAGTGCCCCGGGGCTAGCGGGAGAGACCCAGTACTTC.

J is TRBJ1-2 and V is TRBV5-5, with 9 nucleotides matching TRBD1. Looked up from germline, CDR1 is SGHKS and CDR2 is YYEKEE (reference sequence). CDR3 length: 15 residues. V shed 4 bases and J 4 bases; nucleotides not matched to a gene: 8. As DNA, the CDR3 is TGTGCCAGCAGCGGGAGGGACAGGGTGAGCTATGGCTACACCTTC. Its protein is CASSGRDRVSYGYTF.

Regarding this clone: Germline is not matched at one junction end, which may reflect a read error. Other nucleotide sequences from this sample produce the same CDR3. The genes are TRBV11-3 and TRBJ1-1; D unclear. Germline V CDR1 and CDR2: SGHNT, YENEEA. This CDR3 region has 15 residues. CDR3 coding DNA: TGTGCCAGCAGCTTAGATTTAGCCCCGAACACTGAGGCTTTCTTT. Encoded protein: CASSLDLAPNTEAFF.

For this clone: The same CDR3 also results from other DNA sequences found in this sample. This CDR3 reads CASSGRGLHTQYF. For the CDR3, the DNA is TGTGCCAGTAGCGGGAGGGGCTTGCATACGCAGTATTTT. This chain connects TRBV19 to TRBJ2-3, with 8 bases identical to TRBD2. The CDR3 contains 13 residues. CDR1 LNHDA and CDR2 SQIVND come from the germline V gene (reference sequence). With V trimmed by 6 bases and J by 7 bases, 6 bases remained unmatched.

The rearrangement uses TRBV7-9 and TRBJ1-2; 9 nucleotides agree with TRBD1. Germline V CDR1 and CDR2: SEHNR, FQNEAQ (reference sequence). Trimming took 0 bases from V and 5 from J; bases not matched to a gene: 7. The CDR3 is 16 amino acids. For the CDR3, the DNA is TGTGCCAGCAGCTTAGCGAGGACAGGGGAGGCTTATGGCTACACCTTC. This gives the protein CASSLARTGEAYGYTF.

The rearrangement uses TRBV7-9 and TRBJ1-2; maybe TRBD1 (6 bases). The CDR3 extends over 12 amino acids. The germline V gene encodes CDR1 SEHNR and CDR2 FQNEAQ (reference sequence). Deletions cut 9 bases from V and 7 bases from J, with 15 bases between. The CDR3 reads CASEAGDSGYTF. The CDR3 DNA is TGTGCCAGTGAAGCAGGGGATAGTGGCTACACCTTC.